This T cell receptor (beta chain) was sequenced for a study of cytomegalovirus exposure and HLA in healthy donors. Study results and caveats: Later genetic work tied a missense DCLRE1C variant to beta-chain V and J trimming. An apparent linkage of common viral pathogens to several of the most significant clusters emerged in a later analysis. In a later analysis, HLA-associated beta chains showed higher expansion and lower generation probabilities than comparable chains.

As for the donors, each was a healthy bone marrow donor. The J segment lost 7 bases and the V segment lost 2 bases, leaving 5 bases of the junction unmatched. CDR1 and CDR2 (germline): SGHRS, YFSETQ. This CDR3 is built from 14 residues. Details on this clone: What it recognizes is unknown.

Use of 60 Vbeta and 13 Jbeta primers characterized the PCR. Assay used: immunoSEQ multiplex PCR; TCRdb lists only in-frame clones, some missing. This sample's table reports 75,000 to 85,000 clones. The sample taken for sequencing was PBMCs. The rearrangement links TRBV5-1 to TRBJ2-2; TRBD1 aligns across 7 bases. The clonotype was recovered from a man between 18 and 29 years old in good health and CMV-seropositive. Here the CDR3 reads CASSFPTGVGELFF. CDR3 nucleotides: TGCGCCAGCAGCTTCCCCACAGGGGTCGGGGAGCTGTTTTTT.